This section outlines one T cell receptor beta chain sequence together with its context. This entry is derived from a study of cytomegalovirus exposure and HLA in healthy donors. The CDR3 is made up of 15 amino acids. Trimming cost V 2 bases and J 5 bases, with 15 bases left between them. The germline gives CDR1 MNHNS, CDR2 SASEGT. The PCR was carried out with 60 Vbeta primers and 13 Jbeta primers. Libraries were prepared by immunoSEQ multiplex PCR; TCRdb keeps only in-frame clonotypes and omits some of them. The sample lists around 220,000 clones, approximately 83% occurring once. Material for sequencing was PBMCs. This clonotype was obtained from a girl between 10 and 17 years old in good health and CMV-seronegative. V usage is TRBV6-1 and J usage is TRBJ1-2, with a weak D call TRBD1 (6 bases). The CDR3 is CASSERGGAAYGYTF. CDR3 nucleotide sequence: TGTGCCAGCAGTGAAAGGGGGGGCGCAGCGTATGGCTACACCTTC.